The present T cell receptor beta chain was sequenced within a study of blood T cell repertoires in COVID-19. The CDR3 is made up of 14 amino acids. Trimming left V 4 bases short and J 3 bases short, with 12 bases between. The germline V gene encodes CDR1 SGHTA and CDR2 FQGNSA. TCRdb's copy holds only in-frame clones and misses some; the assay was immunoSEQ multiplex PCR. The table has about 310,000 clones, approximately 91% seen once. Participants' reported clinical history set cohort assignment. Sequencing was carried out using PBMCs or T cells enriched from blood (not recorded which). This TCR came from a woman in her thirties or forties who had recovered from COVID-19. The genes are TRBV7-2 and TRBJ2-5; D perhaps matches TRBD2 (6 bases). The CDR3 protein is CASSSLGGKETQYF. The CDR3 DNA reads TGTGCCAGCAGCTCGTTGGGGGGAAAAGAGACCCAGTACTTC. Supplemented by reference TRBV7-2 and TRBJ2-5, the full variable domain reads GAGVSQSPSNKVTEKGKDVELRCDPISGHTALYWYRQSLGQGLEFLIYFQGNSAPDKSGLPSDRFSAERTGGSVSTLTIQRTQQEDSAVYLCASSSLGGKETQYFGPGTRLLVL.